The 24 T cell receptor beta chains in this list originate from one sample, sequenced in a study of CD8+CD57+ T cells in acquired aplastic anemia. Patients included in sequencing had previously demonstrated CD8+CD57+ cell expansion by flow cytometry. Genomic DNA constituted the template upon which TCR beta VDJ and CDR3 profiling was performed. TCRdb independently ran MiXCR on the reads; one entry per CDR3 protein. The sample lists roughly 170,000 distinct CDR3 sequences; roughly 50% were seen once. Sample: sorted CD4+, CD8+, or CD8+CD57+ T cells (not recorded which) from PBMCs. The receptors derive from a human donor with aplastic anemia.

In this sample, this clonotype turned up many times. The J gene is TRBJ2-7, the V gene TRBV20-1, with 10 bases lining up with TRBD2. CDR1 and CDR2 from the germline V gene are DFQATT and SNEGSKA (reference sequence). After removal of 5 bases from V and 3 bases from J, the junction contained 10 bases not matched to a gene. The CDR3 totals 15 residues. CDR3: CSARRRTSGNYEQYF. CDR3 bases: TGCAGTGCTCGTCGTCGGACTAGCGGCAACTACGAGCAGTACTTC.

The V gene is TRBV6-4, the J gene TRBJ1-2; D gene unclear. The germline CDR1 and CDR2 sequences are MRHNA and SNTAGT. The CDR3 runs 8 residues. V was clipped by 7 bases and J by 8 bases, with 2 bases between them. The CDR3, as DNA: TGTGCCAGCAAGGGCTACACCTTC. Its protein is CASKGYTF.

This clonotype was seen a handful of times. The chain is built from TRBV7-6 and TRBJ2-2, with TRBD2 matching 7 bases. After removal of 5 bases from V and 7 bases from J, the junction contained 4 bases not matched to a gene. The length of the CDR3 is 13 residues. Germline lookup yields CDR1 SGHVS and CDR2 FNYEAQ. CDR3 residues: CASSRTSVGELFF. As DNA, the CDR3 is TGTGCCAGCAGCCGAACTAGCGTCGGGGAGCTGTTTTTT. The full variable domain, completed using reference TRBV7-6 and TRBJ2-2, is GAGVSQSPRYKVTKRGQDVALRCDPISGHVSLYWYRQALGQGPEFLTYFNYEAQQDKSGLPNDRFSAERPEGSISTLTIQRTEQRDSAMYRCASSRTSVGELFFGEGSRLTVL.

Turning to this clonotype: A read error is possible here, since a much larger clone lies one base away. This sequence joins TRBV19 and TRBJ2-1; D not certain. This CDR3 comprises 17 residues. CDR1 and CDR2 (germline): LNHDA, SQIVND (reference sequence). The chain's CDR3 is CASAFTKGSRVHNEQSF. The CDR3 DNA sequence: TGTGCCAGTGCTTTTACCAAAGGGTCTCGAGTCCACAATGAGCAGTCCTTC.

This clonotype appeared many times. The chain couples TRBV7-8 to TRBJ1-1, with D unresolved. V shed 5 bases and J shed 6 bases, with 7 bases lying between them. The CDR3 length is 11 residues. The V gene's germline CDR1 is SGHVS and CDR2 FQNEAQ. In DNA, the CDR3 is TGTGCCAGCAGCCTCATGGCTGAAGCTTTCTTT. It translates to CASSLMAEAFF. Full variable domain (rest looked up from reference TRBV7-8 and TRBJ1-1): GAGVSQSPRYKVAKRGQDVALRCDPISGHVSLFWYQQALGQGPEFLTYFQNEAQLDKSGLPSDRFFAERPEGSVSTLKIQRTQQEDSAVYLCASSLMAEAFFGQGTRLTVV.

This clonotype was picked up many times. CDR3 residues: CASIKGLRANVLTF. The CDR3 nucleotides are TGTGCCAGCATCAAGGGACTACGGGCCAACGTCCTGACTTTC. The V gene is TRBV12-3 or TRBV12-4, the J gene TRBJ2-6; 7 nucleotides align to TRBD2. The CDR3 has 14 amino acids. V dropped 7 bases and J dropped 5; count of bases not matched to a gene: 5.

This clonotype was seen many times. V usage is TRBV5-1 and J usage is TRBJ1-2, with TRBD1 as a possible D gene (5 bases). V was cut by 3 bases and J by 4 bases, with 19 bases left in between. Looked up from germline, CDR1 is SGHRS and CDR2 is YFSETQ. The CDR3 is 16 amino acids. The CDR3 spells CASSSTSAGIGYGYTF. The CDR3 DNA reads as TGCGCCAGCAGCTCCACCTCGGCAGGGATCGGCTATGGCTACACCTTC.

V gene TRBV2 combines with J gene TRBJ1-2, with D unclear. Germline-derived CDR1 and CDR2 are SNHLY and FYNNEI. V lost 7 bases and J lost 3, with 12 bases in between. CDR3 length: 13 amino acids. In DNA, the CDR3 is TGTGCCAGCAAATATCGGCAGGACTATGGCTACACCTTC. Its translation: CASKYRQDYGYTF.

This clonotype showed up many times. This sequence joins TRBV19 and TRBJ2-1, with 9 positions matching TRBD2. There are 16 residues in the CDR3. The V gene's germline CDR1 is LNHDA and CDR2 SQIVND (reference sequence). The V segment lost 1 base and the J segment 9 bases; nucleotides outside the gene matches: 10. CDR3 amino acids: CASSIVLGGGAFEQFF. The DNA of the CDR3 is TGTGCCAGTAGTATAGTCCTTGGCGGGGGGGCTTTTGAGCAGTTCTTC. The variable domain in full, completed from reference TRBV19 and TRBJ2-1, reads DGGITQSPKYLFRKEGQNVTLSCEQNLNHDAMYWYRQDPGQGLRLIYYSQIVNDFQKGDIAEGYSVSREKKESFPLTVTSAQKNPTAFYLCASSIVLGGGAFEQFFGPGTRLTVL.

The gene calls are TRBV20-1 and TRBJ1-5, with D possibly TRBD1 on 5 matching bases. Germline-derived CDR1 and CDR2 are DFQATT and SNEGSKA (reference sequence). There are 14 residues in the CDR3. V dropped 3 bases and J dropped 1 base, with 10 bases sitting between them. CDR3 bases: TGCAGTGCTAGCAGGGATACCAGCAATCAGCCCCAGCATTTT. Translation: CSASRDTSNQPQHF.

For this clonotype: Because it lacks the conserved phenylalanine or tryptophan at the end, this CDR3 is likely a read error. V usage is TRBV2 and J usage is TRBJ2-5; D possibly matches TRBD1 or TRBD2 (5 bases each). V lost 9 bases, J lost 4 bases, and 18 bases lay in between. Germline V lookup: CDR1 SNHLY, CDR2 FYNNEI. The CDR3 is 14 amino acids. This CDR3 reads CASKARLGTETQYS. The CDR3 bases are TGTGCCAGTAAGGCGAGGTTGGGGACAGAGACCCAGTACTCC.

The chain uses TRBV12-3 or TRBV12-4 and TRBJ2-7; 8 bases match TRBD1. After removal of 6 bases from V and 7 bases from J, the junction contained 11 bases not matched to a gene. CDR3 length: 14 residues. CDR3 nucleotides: TGTGCCAGCAGGAGAGGACAGGGCCTCCGTGAGCAGTACTTC. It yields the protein CASRRGQGLREQYF.

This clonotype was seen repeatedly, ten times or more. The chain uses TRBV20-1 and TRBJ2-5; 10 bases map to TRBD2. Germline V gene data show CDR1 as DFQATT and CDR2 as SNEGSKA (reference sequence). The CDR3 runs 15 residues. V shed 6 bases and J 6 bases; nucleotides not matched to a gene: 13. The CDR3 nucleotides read TGCAGTGCCCCCACCCTTCTAGCGGGGGTTAAGACCCAGTACTTC. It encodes CSAPTLLAGVKTQYF.

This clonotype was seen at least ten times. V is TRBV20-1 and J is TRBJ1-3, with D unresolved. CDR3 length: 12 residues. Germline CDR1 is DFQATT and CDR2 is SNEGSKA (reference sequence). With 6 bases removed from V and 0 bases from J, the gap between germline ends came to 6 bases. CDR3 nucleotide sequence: TGCAGTGCCGGGGACTCTGGAAACACCATATATTTT. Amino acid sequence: CSAGDSGNTIYF.

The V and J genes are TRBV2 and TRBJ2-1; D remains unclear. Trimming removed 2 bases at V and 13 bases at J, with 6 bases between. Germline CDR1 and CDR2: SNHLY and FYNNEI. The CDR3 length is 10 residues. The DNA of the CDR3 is TGTGCCAGCAGTGAAAGGTTCCAGTTCTTC. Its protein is CASSERFQFF.

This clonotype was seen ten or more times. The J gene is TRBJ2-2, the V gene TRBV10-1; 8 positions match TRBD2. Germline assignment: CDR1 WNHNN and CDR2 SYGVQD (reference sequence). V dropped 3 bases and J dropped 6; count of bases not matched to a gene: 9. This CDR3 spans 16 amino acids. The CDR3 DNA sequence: TGCGCCAGCAGTGACCTAAGCGGGGGAGTGTCCGGGGAGCTGTTTTTT. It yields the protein CASSDLSGGVSGELFF.

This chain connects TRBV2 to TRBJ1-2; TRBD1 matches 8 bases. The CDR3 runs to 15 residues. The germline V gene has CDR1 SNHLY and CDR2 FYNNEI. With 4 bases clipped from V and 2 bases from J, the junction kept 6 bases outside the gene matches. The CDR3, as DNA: TGTGCCAGCAGTGGAATCAGGGGGCTGAACTATGGCTACACCTTC. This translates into CASSGIRGLNYGYTF.

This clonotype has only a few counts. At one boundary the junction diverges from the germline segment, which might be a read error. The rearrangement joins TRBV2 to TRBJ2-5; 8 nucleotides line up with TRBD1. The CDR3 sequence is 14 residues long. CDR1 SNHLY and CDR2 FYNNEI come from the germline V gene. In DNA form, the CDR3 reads TGTGCCAGCAGTGAAGGACAGGGGCAAGGGACCCAGTACTTC. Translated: CASSEGQGQGTQYF.

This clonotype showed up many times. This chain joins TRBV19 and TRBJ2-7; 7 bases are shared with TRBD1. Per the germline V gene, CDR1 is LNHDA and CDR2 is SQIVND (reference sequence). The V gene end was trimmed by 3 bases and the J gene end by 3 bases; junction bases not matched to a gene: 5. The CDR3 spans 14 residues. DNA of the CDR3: TGTGCCAGTAGTATCGAGGACAGGCGCTACGAGCAGTACTTC. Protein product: CASSIEDRRYEQYF. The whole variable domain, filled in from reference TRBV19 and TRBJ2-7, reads DGGITQSPKYLFRKEGQNVTLSCEQNLNHDAMYWYRQDPGQGLRLIYYSQIVNDFQKGDIAEGYSVSREKKESFPLTVTSAQKNPTAFYLCASSIEDRRYEQYFGPGTRLTVT.

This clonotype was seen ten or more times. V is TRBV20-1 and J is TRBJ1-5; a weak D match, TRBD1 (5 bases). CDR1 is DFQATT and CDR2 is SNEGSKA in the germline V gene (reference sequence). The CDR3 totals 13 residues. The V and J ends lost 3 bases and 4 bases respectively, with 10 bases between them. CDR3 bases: TGCAGTGCTAGCCCCCCAGGGAATCAGCCCCAGCATTTT. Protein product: CSASPPGNQPQHF.

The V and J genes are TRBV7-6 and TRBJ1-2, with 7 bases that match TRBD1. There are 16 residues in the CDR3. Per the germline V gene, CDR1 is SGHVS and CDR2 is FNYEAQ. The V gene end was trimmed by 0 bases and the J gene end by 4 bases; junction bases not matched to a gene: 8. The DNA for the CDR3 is TGTGCCAGCAGCTTAGCGAGAGGGGGCCAAGCCTATGGCTACACCTTC. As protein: CASSLARGGQAYGYTF.

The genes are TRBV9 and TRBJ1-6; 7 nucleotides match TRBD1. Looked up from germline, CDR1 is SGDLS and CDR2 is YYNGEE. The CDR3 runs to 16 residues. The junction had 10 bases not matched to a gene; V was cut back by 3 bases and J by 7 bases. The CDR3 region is CASSARDSLANSPLHF. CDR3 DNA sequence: TGTGCCAGCAGCGCGAGGGACAGCCTGGCCAATTCACCCCTCCACTTT.

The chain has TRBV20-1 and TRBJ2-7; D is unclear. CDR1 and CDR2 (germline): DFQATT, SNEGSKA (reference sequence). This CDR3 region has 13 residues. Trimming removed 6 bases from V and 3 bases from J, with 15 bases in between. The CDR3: CSASGHSSYEQYF. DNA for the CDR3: TGCAGTGCCTCCGGCCATTCTAGCTACGAGCAGTACTTC.

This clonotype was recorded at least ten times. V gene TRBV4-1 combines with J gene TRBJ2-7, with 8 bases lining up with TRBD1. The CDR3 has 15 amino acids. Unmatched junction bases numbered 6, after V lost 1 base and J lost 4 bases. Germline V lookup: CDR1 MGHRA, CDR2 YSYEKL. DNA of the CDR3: TGCGCCAGCAGCCAAGGACAGGGGAAGGTTTACGAGCAGTACTTC. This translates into CASSQGQGKVYEQYF.